The table lists the clone carrying this T cell receptor beta chain with many counts. Its antigen is undetermined. Uncontrolled infection, other autoimmune disease, pregnancy or lactation barred patients from enrollment. This sample was included in a study of T cells in Graves' hyperthyroidism and ophthalmopathy. General study findings and limits: With a median lead of approximately 6.4 months before onset, the model predicted ophthalmopathy. Most expanded thyroid clonotypes above 0.001 recurred in blood.

This CDR3 is 14 amino acids long. Germline V gives CDR1 MNHNS, CDR2 SASEGT. The V and J ends lost 0 bases and 5 bases respectively, with 8 bases between them. The CDR3 regions of TCR beta were amplified from RNA transcripts. First-round RT-PCR of the TCR CDR3 relied on the HTBI primer set. One entry per CDR3 protein results from TCRdb running MiXCR on the multiplex PCR reads. Of hundreds of thousands of distinct CDR3 sequences detected, about 13% appear once; the ten largest clones hold 9.2%. This clonotype was obtained from a woman aged 18-30 years with Graves' hyperthyroidism. Material: blood. V is TRBV6-1 and J is TRBJ1-5; D gene unclear. In nucleotides, the CDR3 is TGTGCCAGCAGTGAAGCGCTTCCCCATCAGCCCCAGCATTTT. Residues: CASSEALPHQPQHF.